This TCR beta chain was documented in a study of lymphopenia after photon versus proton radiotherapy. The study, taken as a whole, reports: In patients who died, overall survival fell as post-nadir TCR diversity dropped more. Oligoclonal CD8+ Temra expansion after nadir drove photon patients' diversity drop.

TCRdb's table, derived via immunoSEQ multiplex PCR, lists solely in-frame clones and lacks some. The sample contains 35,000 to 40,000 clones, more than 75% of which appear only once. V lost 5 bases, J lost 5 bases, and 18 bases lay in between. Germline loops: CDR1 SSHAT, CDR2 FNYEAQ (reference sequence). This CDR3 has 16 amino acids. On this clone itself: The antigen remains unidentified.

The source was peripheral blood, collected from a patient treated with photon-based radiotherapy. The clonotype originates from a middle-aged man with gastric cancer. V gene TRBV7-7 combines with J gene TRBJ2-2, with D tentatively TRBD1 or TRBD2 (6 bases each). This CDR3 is CASSIYPRGQTGELFF. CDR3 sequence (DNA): TGTGCCAGCAGCATTTACCCCCGGGGGCAGACCGGGGAGCTGTTTTTT.